This T cell receptor beta chain emerged from a study of memory CD4+ T cells and cytomegalovirus serostatus. Measured with immunoSEQ multiplex PCR; TCRdb has only the in-frame clones, and not every one. The repertoire holds about 75,000 clones, with around 78% as singletons. The sort gate was single viable CD3+CD4+CD8-CD45RO+ cells for memory CD4+ T cells. Positive selection with CD4 microbeads enriched total CD4+ T cells. The CDR3 has 13 amino acids. V was pared by 7 bases and J by 0 bases, with 4 bases of the junction left unmatched. Per the germline V gene, CDR1 is SQVTM and CDR2 is ANQGSEA. The specimen sequenced was memory CD4+ T cells from blood. The chain uses TRBV29-1 and TRBJ1-1, with 8 bases identical to TRBD1. The source is an adult in good health and CMV-seropositive. The CDR3 region is CSAWTGMNTEAFF. CDR3 in DNA: TGCAGCGCTTGGACAGGGATGAACACTGAAGCTTTCTTT.